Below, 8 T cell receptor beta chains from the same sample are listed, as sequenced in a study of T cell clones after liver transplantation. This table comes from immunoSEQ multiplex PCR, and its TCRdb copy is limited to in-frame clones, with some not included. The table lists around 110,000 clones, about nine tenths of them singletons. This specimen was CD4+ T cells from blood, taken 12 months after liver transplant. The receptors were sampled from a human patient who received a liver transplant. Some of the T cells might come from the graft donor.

CDR3 in DNA: TGTGCCAGTAGTACCAGGACAGGGGACATAGAGAACACTGAAGCTTTCTTT. Protein: CASSTRTGDIENTEAFF. This rearrangement joins TRBV19 to TRBJ1-1, with 9 positions matching TRBD1. V was clipped by 4 bases and J by 1 base; unmatched bases: 10. Germline V CDR1 and CDR2: LNHDA, SQIVND (reference sequence). The CDR3 has 17 amino acids.

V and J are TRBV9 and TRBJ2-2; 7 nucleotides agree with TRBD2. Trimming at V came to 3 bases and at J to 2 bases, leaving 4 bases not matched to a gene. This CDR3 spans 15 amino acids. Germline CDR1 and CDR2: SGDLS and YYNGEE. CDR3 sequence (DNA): TGTGCCAGCAGCGCCCAGGGACTAAACACCGGGGAGCTGTTTTTT. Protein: CASSAQGLNTGELFF.

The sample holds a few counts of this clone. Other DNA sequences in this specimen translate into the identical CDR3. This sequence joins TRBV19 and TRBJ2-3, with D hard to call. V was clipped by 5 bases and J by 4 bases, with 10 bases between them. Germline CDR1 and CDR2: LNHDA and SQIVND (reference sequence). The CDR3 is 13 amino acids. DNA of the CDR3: TGTGCCAGTAGTCCGGTCCGGGCAGATACGCAGTATTTT. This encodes CASSPVRADTQYF.

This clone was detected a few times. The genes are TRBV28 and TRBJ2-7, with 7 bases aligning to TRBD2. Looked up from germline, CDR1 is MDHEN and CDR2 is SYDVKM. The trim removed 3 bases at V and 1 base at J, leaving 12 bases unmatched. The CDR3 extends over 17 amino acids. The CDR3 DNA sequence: TGTGCCAGCAGTTTTTTTGCGCGGCGGGAGCAATCCTACGAGCAGTACTTC. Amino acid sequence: CASSFFARREQSYEQYF.

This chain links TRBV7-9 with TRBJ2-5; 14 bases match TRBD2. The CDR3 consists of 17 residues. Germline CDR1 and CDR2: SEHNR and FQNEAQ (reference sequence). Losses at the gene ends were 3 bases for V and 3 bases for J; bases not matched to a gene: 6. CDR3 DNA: TGTGCCAGCAGCTTCGGGACGGGACTAGCGGGGGAAGAGACCCAGTACTTC. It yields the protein CASSFGTGLAGEETQYF.

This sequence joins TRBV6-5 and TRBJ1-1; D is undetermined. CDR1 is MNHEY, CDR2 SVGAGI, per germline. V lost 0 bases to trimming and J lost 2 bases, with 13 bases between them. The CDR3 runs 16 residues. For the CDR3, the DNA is TGTGCCAGCAGTTACTCGATCTCCTATCCCAACACTGAAGCTTTCTTT. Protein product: CASSYSISYPNTEAFF.

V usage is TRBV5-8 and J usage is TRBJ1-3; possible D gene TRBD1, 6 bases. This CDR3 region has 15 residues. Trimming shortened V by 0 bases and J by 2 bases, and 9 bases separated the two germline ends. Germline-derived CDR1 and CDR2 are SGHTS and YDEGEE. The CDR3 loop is CASSLAGAAGNTIYF. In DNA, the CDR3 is TGTGCCAGCAGCTTGGCGGGGGCGGCTGGAAACACCATATATTTT.

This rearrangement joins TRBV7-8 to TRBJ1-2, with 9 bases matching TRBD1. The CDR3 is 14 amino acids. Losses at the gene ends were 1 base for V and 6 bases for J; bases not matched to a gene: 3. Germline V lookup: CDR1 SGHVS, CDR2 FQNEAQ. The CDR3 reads CASSLGDRVDGYTF. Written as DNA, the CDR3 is TGTGCCAGCAGCTTAGGGGACAGGGTGGATGGCTACACCTTC.